This T cell receptor beta chain is from a study of T-cell memory formation after mild COVID-19. Study at large: Clusters of TCRs were largely donor specific.

5'RACE with constant-segment primers built TCRalpha and TCRbeta cDNA libraries with UMIs. TCRdb re-derived calls from the 5' RACE reads in MiXCR, one entry per CDR3 protein. The profile shows approximately 54,000 distinct CDR3 sequences, roughly 12% of them singletons. Study-level results: CM and EM subsets held most contracting CD4+ clones; EMRA held CD8+ ones. Whereas later expanders leaned CD4+, clones contracting day 15 to 85 showed a balanced CD4/CD8 makeup.

This clonotype was seen many times. Its antigen is unknown. The length of the CDR3 is 14 residues. Germline CDR1 is ENHRY and CDR2 is SYGVKD. Germline trimming cut 8 bases from V and 0 bases from J; bases unmatched to any gene: 4. This sequence originates from a man aged 18 to 30 who had mild COVID-19 (a few samples of this study predate the infection). Cell type and time point are not known. The sequenced material came from PBMCs or a T cell subset sorted from them (not recorded which). V and J are TRBV10-3 and TRBJ2-3; 8 bases map to TRBD2. Here the CDR3 DNA reads TGTGCCATCGGTAGCGGGGACAGCACAGATACGCAGTATTTT. This gives the protein CAIGSGDSTDTQYF.